This TCR beta chain was captured by sequencing in a study of cytomegalovirus exposure and HLA in healthy donors. Regarding the study as a whole: Accurate prediction of HLA-A and HLA-B alleles (for most subjects) was reportedly achieved from TCR beta sequences. Cytomegalovirus-associated status was assigned to some 180 TCR beta chains.

The PCR used 60 Vbeta and 13 Jbeta primers. Data came from immunoSEQ multiplex PCR; TCRdb stores just in-frame clones and leaves some out. Of some 220,000 clones in the sample, about 85% were seen once. Trimming removed 1 base at V and 6 bases at J, with 10 bases between. Germline CDR1 LNHDA, CDR2 SQIVND (reference sequence). The CDR3 length is 14 residues. In the case of this clone: Its antigen is as yet unknown.

Healthy bone marrow donors made up the cohort. Nominally healthy donors provided the samples, though records likely missed some immune exposures. Sample: PBMCs. This clonotype originated in a girl aged 2 to 10 in good health and CMV-seronegative. The chain links TRBV19 to TRBJ2-1, with D maybe TRBD2 (6 bases). The CDR3 region is CASSIGGGSNEQFF. The CDR3 coding sequence is TGTGCCAGTAGTATAGGTGGGGGGTCCAATGAGCAGTTCTTC.